These 14 T cell receptor beta chains originate from one sample sequenced in a study of T cell responses to AZD1222 COVID-19 vaccine. Repertoires were generated with immunoSEQ multiplex PCR, while TCRdb's copy carries only in-frame clones and drops some. In the table there are approximately 70,000 clones, 80% to 90% of which are singletons. This specimen was peripheral blood, taken on day 0 of AZD1222 vaccination. These receptors were collected from an adult in good health.

CDR3 DNA sequence: TGTGCCAGCAGGGGGGTGCGGGGGGCGGACAATCAGCCCCAGCATTTT. Translation gives CASRGVRGADNQPQHF. The chain couples TRBV28 to TRBJ1-5; D might be TRBD1 (6 bases). V lost 6 bases to trimming and J lost 3 bases, with 18 bases between them. The CDR3 consists of 16 residues. CDR1 and CDR2 from the germline V gene are MDHEN and SYDVKM.

The genes are TRBV3-1 (or the pseudogene TRBV3-2) and TRBJ2-1, with D uncertain. Germline V gene data show CDR1 as LGHDT and CDR2 as YNNKEL (reference sequence). Deletions cut 0 bases from V and 6 bases from J, with 9 bases between. The CDR3 contains 14 residues. In DNA form, the CDR3 reads TGTGCCAGCAGCCAAGAACTGGGAATCAATGAGCAGTTCTTC. It translates to CASSQELGINEQFF.

The gene calls are TRBV7-2 and TRBJ1-5; D unclear. The germline V and J ends were trimmed by 4 bases and 3 bases, with 7 bases remaining between them. The germline CDR1 and CDR2 sequences are SGHTA and FQGNSA. The CDR3 covers 13 residues. CDR3 region: CASSYNLNQPQHF. Here the CDR3 DNA reads TGTGCCAGCAGCTACAACCTCAATCAGCCCCAGCATTTT.

This clone was detected only once. The chain recombines TRBV18 with TRBJ1-6, with 8 nucleotides matching TRBD1. J lost 6 bases, V lost 2 bases, and 6 bases had no gene match. This CDR3 comprises 16 residues. Germline CDR1 KGHSH, CDR2 LQKENI. CDR3 coding DNA: TGTGCCAGCTCACCATACCAGGGGGCAAGTAATTCACCCCTCCACTTT. As protein: CASSPYQGASNSPLHF.

V and J are TRBV5-1 and TRBJ2-1, with D tentatively TRBD2 (5 bases). V dropped 1 base and J dropped 4 bases, with 9 bases sitting between them. The CDR3 consists of 14 residues. Germline assignment: CDR1 SGHRS and CDR2 YFSETQ. CDR3 nucleotide sequence: TGCGCCAGCAGCTTGCCGGGGAGTTACAATGAGCAGTTCTTC. Protein: CASSLPGSYNEQFF. Complete variable domain (other parts from reference TRBV5-1 and TRBJ2-1): KAGVTQTPRYLIKTRGQQVTLSCSPISGHRSVSWYQQTPGQGLQFLFEYFSETQRNKGNFPGRFSGRQFSNSRSEMNVSTLELGDSALYLCASSLPGSYNEQFFGPGTRLTVL.

The J gene is TRBJ2-5, the V gene TRBV4-2; TRBD2 matches at 13 bases. The trim removed 7 bases at V and 4 bases at J, leaving 6 bases unmatched. CDR1 LGHNA and CDR2 YNFKEQ come from the germline V gene. The CDR3 length is 15 residues. Here the CDR3 DNA reads TGTGCCAGCACCACTAGCGGGGGGGCTCGAGAGACCCAGTACTTC. Its translation: CASTTSGGARETQYF.

The rearrangement uses TRBV19 and TRBJ2-7; tentative D call: TRBD1 (5 bases). This CDR3 comprises 14 residues. Germline V CDR1 and CDR2: LNHDA, SQIVND (reference sequence). V dropped 3 bases and J dropped 1 base, with 10 bases sitting between them. In DNA form, the CDR3 reads TGTGCCAGTAGTATCAGGGATGGTTCCTACGAGCAGTACTTC. Protein: CASSIRDGSYEQYF.

This clone showed up just once. The sample carries other DNA sequences with the same CDR3. The chain has TRBV5-4 and TRBJ1-3; TRBD1 matches at 8 bases. This CDR3 spans 17 amino acids. The germline V gene encodes CDR1 SGHNT and CDR2 YYREEE (reference sequence). The V and J ends lost 4 bases and 0 bases, in that order; junction bases with no gene match: 9. The CDR3 DNA reads as TGTGCCAGCAGCCCCGGACAGGGTTTAAGCTCTGGAAACACCATATATTTT. It is translated as CASSPGQGLSSGNTIYF.

The chain recombines TRBV7-9 with TRBJ2-7; D ambiguous. Germline V gene sequence: CDR1 SEHNR, CDR2 FQNEAQ (reference sequence). This CDR3 comprises 14 residues. Trimming took off 4 bases at V and 1 base at J, with 11 bases between the two ends. CDR3 nucleotides: TGTGCCAGCAGCTACGAGACGGATTCCTACGAGCAGTACTTC. As protein: CASSYETDSYEQYF.

This clone is a singleton in its sample. The junction differs from germline at one of its ends, possibly a read error. The V gene is TRBV7-9, the J gene TRBJ1-5; D might be TRBD1 (5 bases). The germline V gene has CDR1 SEHNR and CDR2 FQNEAQ (reference sequence). The CDR3 runs to 13 residues. The CDR3 DNA reads as TGCTCTGTTGTAGGGGACGGCAATCAGCCCCAGCATTTT. Residues: CSVVGDGNQPQHF.

The rearrangement uses TRBV10-3 and TRBJ1-4, with D tentatively TRBD1 (5 bases). With 0 bases removed from V and 7 bases from J, the gap between germline ends came to 15 bases. This CDR3 spans 16 amino acids. The V gene's germline CDR1 is ENHRY and CDR2 SYGVKD. The CDR3 reads CAISESGEPRSEKLFF. CDR3 DNA: TGTGCCATCAGTGAGTCGGGGGAGCCCAGAAGTGAAAAACTGTTTTTT.

The CDR3 DNA follows: TGCGCCAGCAGCTGGGGCCGGTTGGACAATTCACCCCTCCACTTT. Translating gives CASSWGRLDNSPLHF. The chain is built from TRBV5-1 and TRBJ1-6, with D perhaps matching TRBD1 (5 bases). The CDR3 has 15 amino acids. Germline V gene sequence: CDR1 SGHRS, CDR2 YFSETQ. V lost 3 bases to trimming and J lost 7 bases, with 14 bases between them.

This clone has only one observation. This chain links TRBV3-1 (or the pseudogene TRBV3-2) with TRBJ1-1; tentative D call: TRBD1 (6 bases). CDR1 is LGHDT, CDR2 YNNKEL, per germline (reference sequence). The V end was cut by 1 base, the J end by 5 bases, with 14 bases between. There are 15 residues in the CDR3. CDR3 sequence: CASSQVPGEGTEAFF. As DNA, the CDR3 is TGTGCCAGCAGCCAAGTTCCAGGGGAGGGAACTGAAGCTTTCTTT.

This chain joins TRBV19 and TRBJ2-2; D remains unclear. Deletions cut 2 bases from V and 7 bases from J, with 8 bases between. This CDR3 is 13 amino acids long. Per the germline V gene, CDR1 is LNHDA and CDR2 is SQIVND (reference sequence). The CDR3 nucleotides are TGTGCCAGTAGTATATTAGCAGGCGGGGAGCTGTTTTTT. Its protein product is CASSILAGGELFF.